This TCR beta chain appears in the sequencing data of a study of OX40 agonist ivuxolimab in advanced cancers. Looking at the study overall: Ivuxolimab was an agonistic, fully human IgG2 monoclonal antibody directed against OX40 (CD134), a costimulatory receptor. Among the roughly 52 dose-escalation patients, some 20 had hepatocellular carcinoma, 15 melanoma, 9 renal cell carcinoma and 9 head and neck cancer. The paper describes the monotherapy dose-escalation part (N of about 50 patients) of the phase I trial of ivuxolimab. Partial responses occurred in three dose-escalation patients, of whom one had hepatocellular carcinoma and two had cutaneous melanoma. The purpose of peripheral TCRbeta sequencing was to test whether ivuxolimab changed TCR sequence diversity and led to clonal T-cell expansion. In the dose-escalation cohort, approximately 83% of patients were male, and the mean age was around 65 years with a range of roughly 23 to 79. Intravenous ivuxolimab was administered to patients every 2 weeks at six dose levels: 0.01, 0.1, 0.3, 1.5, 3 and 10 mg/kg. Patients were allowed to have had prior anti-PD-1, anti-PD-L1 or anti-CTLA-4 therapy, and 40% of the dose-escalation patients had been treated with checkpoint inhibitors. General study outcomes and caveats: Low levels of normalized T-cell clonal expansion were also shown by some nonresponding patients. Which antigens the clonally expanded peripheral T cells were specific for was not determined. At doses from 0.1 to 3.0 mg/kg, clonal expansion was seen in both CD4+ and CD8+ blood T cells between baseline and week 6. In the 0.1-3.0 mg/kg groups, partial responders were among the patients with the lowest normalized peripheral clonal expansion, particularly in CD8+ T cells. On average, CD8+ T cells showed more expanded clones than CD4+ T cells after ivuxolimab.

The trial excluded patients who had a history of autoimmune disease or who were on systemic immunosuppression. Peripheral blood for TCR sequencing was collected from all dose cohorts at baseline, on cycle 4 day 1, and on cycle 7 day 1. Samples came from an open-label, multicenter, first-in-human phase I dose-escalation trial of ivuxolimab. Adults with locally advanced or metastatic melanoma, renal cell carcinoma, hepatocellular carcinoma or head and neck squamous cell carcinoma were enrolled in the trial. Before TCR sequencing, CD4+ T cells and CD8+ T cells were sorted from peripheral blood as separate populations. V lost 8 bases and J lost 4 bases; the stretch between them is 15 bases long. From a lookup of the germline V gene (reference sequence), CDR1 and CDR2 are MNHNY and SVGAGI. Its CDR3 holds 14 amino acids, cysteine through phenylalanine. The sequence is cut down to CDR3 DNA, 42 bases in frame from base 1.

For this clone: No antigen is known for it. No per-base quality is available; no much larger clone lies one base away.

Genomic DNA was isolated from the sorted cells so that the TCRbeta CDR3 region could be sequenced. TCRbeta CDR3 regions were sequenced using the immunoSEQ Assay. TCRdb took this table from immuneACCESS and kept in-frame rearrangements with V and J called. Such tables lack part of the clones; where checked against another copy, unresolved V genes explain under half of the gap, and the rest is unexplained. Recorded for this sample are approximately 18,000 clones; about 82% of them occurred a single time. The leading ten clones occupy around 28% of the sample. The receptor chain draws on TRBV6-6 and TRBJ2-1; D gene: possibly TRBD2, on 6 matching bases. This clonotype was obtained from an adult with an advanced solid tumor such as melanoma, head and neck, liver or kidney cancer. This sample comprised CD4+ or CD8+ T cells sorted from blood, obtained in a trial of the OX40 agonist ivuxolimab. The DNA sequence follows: TGTGCCAGCCAGGTGGCGGGGTTATACAATGAGCAGTTCTTC. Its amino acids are CASQVAGLYNEQFF.